This T cell receptor (beta chain) was documented in a study of CD8+ T cells in alopecia areata. Background on the study: Patients in the study were on tofacitinib for 6 to 18 months, then off it for 6 months.

RNA was isolated and reverse transcribed to cDNA, the sequencing template. Measured with immunoSEQ multiplex PCR; TCRdb has only the in-frame clones, and not every one. This sample has 130,000 or so clones; over 55% occur once, and the top ten carry 5.7%. Treatment denoted: oral pan-JAK inhibitor, 5-10 mg twice daily. CDR3 length: 16 amino acids. With 2 bases removed from V and 0 bases from J, the gap between germline ends came to 13 bases. In germline, CDR1 is MNHEY, CDR2 SMNVEV (reference sequence). This clonotype originated in a human donor with alopecia areata. The chain has TRBV27 and TRBJ1-2; D unclear. The input for sequencing was CD4+ T cells sorted from blood, taken at week 4, from a patient treated with tofacitinib. CDR3: CASSLRVRETNYGYTF. The CDR3 DNA reads TGTGCCAGCAGTTTAAGGGTTAGAGAAACTAACTATGGCTACACCTTC.